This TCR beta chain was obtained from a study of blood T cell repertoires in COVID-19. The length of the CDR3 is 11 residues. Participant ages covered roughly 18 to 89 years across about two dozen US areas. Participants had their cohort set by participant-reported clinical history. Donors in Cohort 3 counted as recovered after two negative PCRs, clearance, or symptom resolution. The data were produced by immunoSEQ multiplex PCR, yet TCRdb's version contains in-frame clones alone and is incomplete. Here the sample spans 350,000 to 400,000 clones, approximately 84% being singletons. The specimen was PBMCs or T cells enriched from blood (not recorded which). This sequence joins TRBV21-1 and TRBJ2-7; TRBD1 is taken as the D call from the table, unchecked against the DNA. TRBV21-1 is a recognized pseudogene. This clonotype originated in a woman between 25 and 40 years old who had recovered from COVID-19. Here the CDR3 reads CASIPGSEQYF. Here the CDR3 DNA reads TGTGCCAGCATACCTGGCTCCGAGCAGTACTTC.